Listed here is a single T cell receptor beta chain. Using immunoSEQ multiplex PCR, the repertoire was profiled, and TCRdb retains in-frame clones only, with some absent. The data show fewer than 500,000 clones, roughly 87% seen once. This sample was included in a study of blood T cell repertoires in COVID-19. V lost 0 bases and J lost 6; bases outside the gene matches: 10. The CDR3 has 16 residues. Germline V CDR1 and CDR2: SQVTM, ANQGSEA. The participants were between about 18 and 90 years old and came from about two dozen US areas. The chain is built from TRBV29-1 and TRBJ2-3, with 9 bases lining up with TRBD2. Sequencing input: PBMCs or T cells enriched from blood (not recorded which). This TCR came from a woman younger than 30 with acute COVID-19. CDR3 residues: CSVEDPLRGGPDTQYF. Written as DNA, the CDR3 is TGCAGCGTTGAAGATCCCTTGCGGGGGGGTCCTGATACGCAGTATTTT.